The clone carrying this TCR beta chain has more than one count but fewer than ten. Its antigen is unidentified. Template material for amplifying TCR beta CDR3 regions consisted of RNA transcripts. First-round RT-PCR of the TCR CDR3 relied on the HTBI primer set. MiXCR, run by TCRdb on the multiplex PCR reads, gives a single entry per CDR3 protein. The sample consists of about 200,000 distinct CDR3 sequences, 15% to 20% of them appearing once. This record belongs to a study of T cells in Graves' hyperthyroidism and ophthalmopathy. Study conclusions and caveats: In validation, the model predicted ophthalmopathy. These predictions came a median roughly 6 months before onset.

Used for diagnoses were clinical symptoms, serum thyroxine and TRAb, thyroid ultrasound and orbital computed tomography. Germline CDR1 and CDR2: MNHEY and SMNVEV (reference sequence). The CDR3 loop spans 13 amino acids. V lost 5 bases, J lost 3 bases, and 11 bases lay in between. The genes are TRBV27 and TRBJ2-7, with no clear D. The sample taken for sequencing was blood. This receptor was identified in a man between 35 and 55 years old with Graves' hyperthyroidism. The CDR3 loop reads CASSKYGGYEQYF. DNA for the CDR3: TGTGCCAGCAGTAAATACGGTGGCTACGAGCAGTACTTC.